A single sample is the source of the 8 T cell receptor beta chains below, sequenced in a study of cytomegalovirus exposure and HLA in healthy donors (dated by TCRdb to between 2016 and 2019). The method was the immunoSEQ multiplex PCR assay. For the multiplex PCR, a mixture combining 60 forward primers for TCR Vbeta segments and 13 reverse primers for TCR Jbeta segments was used. Here the immuneACCESS table is served through TCRdb, limited to in-frame sequences with V and J called. Missing clones are a known gap in these copies; in checked studies unresolved V genes cover under half, and the rest lacks a known reason. Recorded for this sample are over 100,000 clones; 70% to 80% of them occurred a single time. Clones ranked in the top ten supply 9.5% to 15% of the sample. Specimen: PBMCs. These receptor sequences come from a woman in her forties in good health and CMV-seropositive.

The chain couples TRBV6-6 to TRBJ2-7; D is possibly TRBD2 (6 bases). The CDR3 is made up of 14 amino acids. V lost 2 bases and J lost 0, with 8 bases in between. In germline, CDR1 is MNHNY, CDR2 SVGAGI (reference sequence). DNA for the CDR3: TGTGCCAGCAGTTACGGGACTCCCTCCTACGAGCAGTACTTC. Encoded protein: CASSYGTPSYEQYF.

This clone has just one count. The gene calls are TRBV27 and TRBJ2-7; no reliable D call. The V gene's germline CDR1 is MNHEY and CDR2 SMNVEV (reference sequence). V dropped 11 bases and J dropped 5 bases, with 19 bases sitting between them. The CDR3 is 13 amino acids. The CDR3 is CAPLASSSNEQYF. The CDR3 DNA sequence: TGTGCCCCCTTAGCCAGTTCCTCGAACGAGCAGTACTTC.

The rearrangement uses TRBV6-1 and TRBJ1-2, with D perhaps TRBD1 (5 bases). V was pared by 0 bases and J by 0 bases, with 8 bases between. Germline CDR1 and CDR2: MNHNS and SASEGT. The CDR3 has 15 residues. The CDR3 sequence is CASSEAGAANYGYTF. CDR3 DNA sequence: TGTGCCAGCAGTGAAGCAGGGGCAGCTAACTATGGCTACACCTTC.

V is TRBV6-6 and J is TRBJ2-2; D not resolved. V was trimmed by 6 bases and J by 2 bases, leaving 10 bases between them. The CDR3 is made up of 14 amino acids. Looked up from germline, CDR1 is MNHNY and CDR2 is SVGAGI (reference sequence). CDR3 DNA: TGTGCCAGCAGGGGTGACACTAACACCGGGGAGCTGTTTTTT. This sequence encodes CASRGDTNTGELFF.

This clone has just a few counts. This chain links TRBV5-8 with TRBJ1-1; D may be TRBD1 (6 bases). This CDR3 contains 16 residues. Germline values: CDR1 SGHTS, CDR2 YDEGEE. Trimming removed 0 bases from V and 4 bases from J, with 16 bases in between. The CDR3 bases are TGTGCCAGCAGCTTGGGGTCGAGGGGGGGAGGCACTGAAGCTTTCTTT. It is translated as CASSLGSRGGGTEAFF. Complete variable domain (other parts from reference TRBV5-8 and TRBJ1-1): EAGVTQSPTHLIKTRGQQATLRCSPISGHTSVYWYQQALGLGLQFLLWYDEGEERNRGNFPPRFSGRQFPNYSSELNVNALELEDSALYLCASSLGSRGGGTEAFFGQGTRLTVV.

The gene calls are TRBV5-1 and TRBJ1-1; the match to TRBD1 covers 7 bases. CDR3 size: 15 residues. Losses at the gene ends were 0 bases for V and 1 base for J; bases not matched to a gene: 3. Germline V gene sequence: CDR1 SGHRS, CDR2 YFSETQ. The chain's CDR3 is CASSLEGTENTEAFF. CDR3 bases: TGCGCCAGCAGCTTGGAGGGGACAGAGAACACTGAAGCTTTCTTT.

The chain recombines TRBV9 with TRBJ1-4, with TRBD1 matching 7 bases. Losses at the gene ends were 4 bases for V and 9 bases for J; bases not matched to a gene: 9. Germline values: CDR1 SGDLS, CDR2 YYNGEE. The length of the CDR3 is 14 residues. CDR3: CASSPSRDSKKLFF. Written as DNA, the CDR3 is TGTGCCAGCAGCCCCAGCCGGGACAGTAAAAAACTGTTTTTT.

This chain joins TRBV6-1 and TRBJ1-5, with D hard to call. The CDR3 length is 13 residues. V dropped 7 bases and J dropped 4 bases, with 11 bases sitting between them. Germline CDR1 reads MNHNS; CDR2 reads SASEGT. Written as DNA, the CDR3 is TGTGCCAGCAAGACTATGGCGAATCAGCCCCAGCATTTT. Its translation: CASKTMANQPQHF.